Below are 9 T cell receptor beta chains sequenced from a single sample in a study of regulatory T cells in long-lasting Graves disease. Building of the TCR beta libraries involved iRepertoire HTBI primers and Arm-PCR of CDR3 regions. MiXCR, run by TCRdb on the multiplex PCR reads, gives a single entry per CDR3 protein. In the table there are around 250,000 distinct CDR3 sequences, around 18% of which are singletons. Specified time point: newly diagnosed GD, antithyroid drugs for less than 3 months. From PBMCs, RNA was extracted and then used to make the TCR library. These data were also reused for a study on T cells in Graves' hyperthyroidism and ophthalmopathy.

Sample: peripheral blood mononuclear cells (PBMCs), taken at new diagnosis, from a patient treated with antithyroid drugs. The source is a woman aged 25-40 years with Graves disease.

The sample holds many counts of this clonotype. The chain combines TRBV20-1 with TRBJ2-7; D is ambiguous. This CDR3 is built from 14 residues. Deletions cut 4 bases from V and 2 bases from J, with 15 bases between. CDR1 is DFQATT, CDR2 SNEGSKA, per germline (reference sequence). CDR3: CSAIPIERTYEQYF. Written as DNA, the CDR3 is TGCAGTGCTATCCCGATTGAACGGACCTACGAGCAGTACTTC.

This clonotype was counted many times. The chain recombines TRBV20-1 with TRBJ1-1; D uncertain. V was clipped by 3 bases and J by 5 bases, with 19 bases between them. This CDR3 spans 15 amino acids. From germline, CDR1 is DFQATT and CDR2 SNEGSKA (reference sequence). CDR3 amino acids: CSASYGRGVRTEAFF. In DNA, the CDR3 is TGCAGTGCTAGTTACGGGCGTGGGGTGAGGACTGAAGCTTTCTTT.

In nucleotides, the CDR3 is TGTGCCAGCAGCTTGGGCCAGGGGTACACCTACGAGCAGTACTTC. Its translation is CASSLGQGYTYEQYF. The rearrangement joins TRBV5-4 to TRBJ2-7; a weak D match, TRBD1 (6 bases). Germline-derived CDR1 and CDR2 are SGHNT and YYREEE (reference sequence). The CDR3 totals 15 residues. Trimming left V 0 bases short and J 2 bases short, with 12 bases between.

This clonotype was counted at least ten times. The J gene is TRBJ2-1, the V gene TRBV5-1; D ambiguous. V shed 1 base and J shed 7 bases, with 6 bases lying between them. The CDR3 loop spans 12 amino acids. CDR1 is SGHRS and CDR2 is YFSETQ in the germline V gene. CDR3 DNA sequence: TGCGCCAGCAGCTTGATCCATAATGAGCAGTTCTTC. Its protein is CASSLIHNEQFF.

The rearrangement links TRBV3-1 to TRBJ2-7; TRBD2 aligns across 14 bases. CDR1 LGHDT and CDR2 YNNKEL come from the germline V gene (reference sequence). J lost 12 bases, V lost 1 base, and 8 bases had no gene match. This CDR3 region has 15 residues. The CDR3 region has the DNA TGTGCCAGCAGCCAAGGGAGGGGACTAGCGGGAGTCCTGTACTTC. It yields the protein CASSQGRGLAGVLYF.

As to this clonotype: A much more abundant neighbour one base away suggests this may be a read error. The V call is TRBV10-1, the J call TRBJ2-3; TRBD1 matches 11 bases. This CDR3 comprises 17 residues. Germline CDR1 WNHNN, CDR2 SYGVQD (reference sequence). In DNA form, the CDR3 reads TGCACCAGCAGTGGTGGTCTCCGGACAGGGGGCCCAGATACGCAGTATTTT. This codes for CTSSGGLRTGGPDTQYF.

This chain connects TRBV6-1 to TRBJ1-4; 7 positions agree with TRBD1. CDR1 MNHNS and CDR2 SASEGT come from the germline V gene. V shed 6 bases, J shed 8 bases, and the junction held 9 bases outside the gene matches. The CDR3 contains 14 residues. The CDR3 reads CASRAQGPGEKLFF. For the CDR3, the DNA is TGTGCCAGCAGGGCACAGGGGCCGGGGGAAAAACTGTTTTTT.

Ten or more counts support this clonotype. The chain links TRBV28 to TRBJ2-2, with D unresolved. The CDR3 spans 11 residues. Trimming pared 8 bases from V and 10 bases from J, leaving 11 bases between. The germline CDR1 and CDR2 sequences are MDHEN and SYDVKM. The CDR3 sequence: CASGDEEELFF. CDR3 in DNA: TGTGCCAGCGGAGACGAGGAGGAGCTGTTTTTT.

This clonotype showed up many times. This rearrangement joins TRBV27 to TRBJ1-1, with D unresolved. CDR1 and CDR2 from the germline V gene are MNHEY and SMNVEV (reference sequence). The CDR3 runs to 17 residues. With 0 bases removed from V and 3 bases from J, the gap between germline ends came to 17 bases. In DNA, the CDR3 is TGTGCCAGCAGTTTATCCCCCCTCCGGAGGTTGGACACTGAAGCTTTCTTT. Its translation: CASSLSPLRRLDTEAFF.